This TCR beta chain was captured by sequencing in a study of PD-1 blockade in classical Hodgkin lymphoma. Study-level results: Newly diagnosed patients were said to have less baseline TCR diversity than healthy donors did. Before treatment, complete responders showed about the same diversity as newly diagnosed patients. Patients were excluded if nivolumab began under 1 year after ASCT (the autologous transplant).

Produced via immunoSEQ multiplex PCR; TCRdb's table is partial and in-frame only. Among around 36,000 clones listed, about 89% were seen once. Details on this clone: Antigen specificity is unknown.

In every patient, relapse followed autologous stem cell transplantation, while exposure to brentuximab vedotin differed. In germline, CDR1 is MNHEY, CDR2 SMNVEV (reference sequence). V dropped 6 bases and J dropped 6 bases, with 12 bases sitting between them. The CDR3 loop spans 13 amino acids. This clonotype was sampled from a human donor with classical Hodgkin lymphoma. This specimen consisted of peripheral blood mononuclear cells (PBMCs), obtained at baseline. J is TRBJ2-1 and V is TRBV27, with no clear D. CDR3 loop: CASSPRPFNEQFF. The CDR3 nucleotides are TGTGCCAGCAGCCCCCGACCCTTCAATGAGCAGTTCTTC.